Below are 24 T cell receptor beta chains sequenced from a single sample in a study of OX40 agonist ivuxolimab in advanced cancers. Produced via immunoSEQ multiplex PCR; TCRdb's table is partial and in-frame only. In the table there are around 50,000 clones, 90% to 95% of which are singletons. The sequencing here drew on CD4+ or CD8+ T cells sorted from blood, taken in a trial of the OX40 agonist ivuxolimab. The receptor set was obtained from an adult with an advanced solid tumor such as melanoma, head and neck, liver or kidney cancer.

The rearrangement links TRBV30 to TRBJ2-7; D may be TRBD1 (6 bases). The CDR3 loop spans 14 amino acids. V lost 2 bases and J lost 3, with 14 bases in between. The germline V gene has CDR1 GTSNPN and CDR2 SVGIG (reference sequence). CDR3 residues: CAWSSGRGIYEQYF. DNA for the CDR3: TGTGCCTGGAGTAGTGGCAGGGGTATCTACGAGCAGTACTTC.

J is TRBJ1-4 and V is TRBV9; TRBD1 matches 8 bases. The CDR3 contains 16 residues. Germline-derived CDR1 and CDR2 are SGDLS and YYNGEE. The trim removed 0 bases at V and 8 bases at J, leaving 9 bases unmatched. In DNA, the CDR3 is TGTGCCAGCAGCGTAGCCCCAGGACAGGGTTTAGAAAAACTGTTTTTT. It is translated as CASSVAPGQGLEKLFF.

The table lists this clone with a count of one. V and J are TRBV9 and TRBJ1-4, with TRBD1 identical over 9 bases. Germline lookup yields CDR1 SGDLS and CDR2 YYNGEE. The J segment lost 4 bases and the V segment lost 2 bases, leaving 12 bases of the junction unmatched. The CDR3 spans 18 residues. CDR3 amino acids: CASSVVDGTGFDNEKLFF. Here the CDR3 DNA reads TGTGCCAGCAGCGTCGTAGACGGGACAGGGTTTGATAATGAAAAACTGTTTTTT.

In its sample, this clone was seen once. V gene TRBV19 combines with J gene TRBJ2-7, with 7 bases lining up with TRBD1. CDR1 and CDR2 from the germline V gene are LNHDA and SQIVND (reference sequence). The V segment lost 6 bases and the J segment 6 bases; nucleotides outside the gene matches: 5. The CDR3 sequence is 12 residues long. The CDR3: CASRKGASEQYF. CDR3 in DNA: TGTGCCAGTAGGAAGGGGGCAAGCGAGCAGTACTTC.

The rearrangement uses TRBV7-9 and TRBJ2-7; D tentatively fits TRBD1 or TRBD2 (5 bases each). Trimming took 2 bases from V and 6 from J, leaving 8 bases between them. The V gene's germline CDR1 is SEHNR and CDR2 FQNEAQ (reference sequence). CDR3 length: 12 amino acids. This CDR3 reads CASSLIGGEQYF. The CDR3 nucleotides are TGTGCCAGCAGCTTAATTGGGGGCGAGCAGTACTTC.

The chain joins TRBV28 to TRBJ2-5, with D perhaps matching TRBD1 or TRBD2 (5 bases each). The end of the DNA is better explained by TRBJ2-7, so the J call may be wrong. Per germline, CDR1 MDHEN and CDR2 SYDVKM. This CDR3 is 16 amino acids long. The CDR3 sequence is CASSSSRLRDHYEQYF. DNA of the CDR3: TGTGCCAGCAGTTCCTCACGGCTAAGGGACCACTACGAGCAGTACTTC.

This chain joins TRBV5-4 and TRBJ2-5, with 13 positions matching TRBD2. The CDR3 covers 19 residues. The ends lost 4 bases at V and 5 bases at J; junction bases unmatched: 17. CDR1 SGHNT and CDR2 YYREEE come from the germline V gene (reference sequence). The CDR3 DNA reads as TGTGCCAGCAGCATCGGGACTAGCGGGATTCAGATGGGGGGGGAGACCCAGTACTTC. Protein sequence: CASSIGTSGIQMGGETQYF.

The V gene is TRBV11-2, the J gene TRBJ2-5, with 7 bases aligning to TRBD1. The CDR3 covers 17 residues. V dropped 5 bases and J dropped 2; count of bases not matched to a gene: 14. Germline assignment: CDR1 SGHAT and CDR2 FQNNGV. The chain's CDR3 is CASSPKSGDRLQETQYF. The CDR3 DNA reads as TGTGCCAGCAGCCCAAAGAGTGGGGACAGATTACAAGAGACCCAGTACTTC.

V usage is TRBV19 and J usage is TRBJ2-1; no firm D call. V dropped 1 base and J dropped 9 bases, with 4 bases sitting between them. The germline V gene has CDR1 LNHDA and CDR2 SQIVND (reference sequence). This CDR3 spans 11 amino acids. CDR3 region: CASSIVGEQFF. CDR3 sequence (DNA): TGTGCCAGTAGTATAGTAGGTGAGCAGTTCTTC. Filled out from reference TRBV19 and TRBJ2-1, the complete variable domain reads DGGITQSPKYLFRKEGQNVTLSCEQNLNHDAMYWYRQDPGQGLRLIYYSQIVNDFQKGDIAEGYSVSREKKESFPLTVTSAQKNPTAFYLCASSIVGEQFFGPGTRLTVL.

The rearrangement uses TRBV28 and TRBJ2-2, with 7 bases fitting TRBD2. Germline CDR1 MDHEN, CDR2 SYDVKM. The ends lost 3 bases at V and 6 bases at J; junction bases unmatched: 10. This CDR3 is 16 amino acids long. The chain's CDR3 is CASSLRGVAGAGELFF. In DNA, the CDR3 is TGTGCCAGCAGTTTGAGGGGAGTCGCGGGAGCCGGGGAGCTGTTTTTT.

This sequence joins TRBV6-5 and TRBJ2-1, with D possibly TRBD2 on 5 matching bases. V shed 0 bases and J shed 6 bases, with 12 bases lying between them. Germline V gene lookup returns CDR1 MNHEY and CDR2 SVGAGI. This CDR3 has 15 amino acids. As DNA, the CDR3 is TGTGCCAGCAGTTACTCTCGGACTCAATCCAATGAGCAGTTCTTC. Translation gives CASSYSRTQSNEQFF.

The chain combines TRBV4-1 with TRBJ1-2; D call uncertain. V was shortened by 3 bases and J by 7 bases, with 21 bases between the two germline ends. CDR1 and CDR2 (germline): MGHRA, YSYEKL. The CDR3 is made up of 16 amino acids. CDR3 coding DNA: TGCGCCAGCAGCCAGTCCCAGCAGGCCTCCTTTTTTGGCTACACCTTC. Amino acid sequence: CASSQSQQASFFGYTF.

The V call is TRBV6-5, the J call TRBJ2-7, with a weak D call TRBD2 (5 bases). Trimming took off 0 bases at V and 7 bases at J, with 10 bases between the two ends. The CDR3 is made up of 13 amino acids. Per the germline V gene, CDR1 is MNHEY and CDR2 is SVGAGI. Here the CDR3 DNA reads TGTGCCAGCAGTTACTCGACTCGGAGGGAGCAGTACTTC. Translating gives CASSYSTRREQYF.

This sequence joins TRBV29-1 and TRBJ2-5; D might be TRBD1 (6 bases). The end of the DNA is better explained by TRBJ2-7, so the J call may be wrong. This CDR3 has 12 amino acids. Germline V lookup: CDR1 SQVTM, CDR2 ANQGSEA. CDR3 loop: CSVEVEGDEQYF. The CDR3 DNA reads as TGCAGCGTTGAAGTCGAGGGGGACGAGCAGTACTTC.

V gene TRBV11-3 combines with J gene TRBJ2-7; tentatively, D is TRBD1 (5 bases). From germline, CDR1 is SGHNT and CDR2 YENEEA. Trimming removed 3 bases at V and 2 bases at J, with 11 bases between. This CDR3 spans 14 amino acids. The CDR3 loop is CASSFKGFTYEQYF. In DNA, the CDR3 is TGTGCCAGCAGCTTTAAGGGGTTCACCTACGAGCAGTACTTC. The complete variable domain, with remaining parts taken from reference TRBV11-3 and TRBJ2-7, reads EAGVVQSPRYKIIEKKQPVAFWCNPISGHNTLYWYLQNLGQGPELLIRYENEEAVDDSQLPKDRFSAERLKGVDSTLKIQPAELGDSAVYLCASSFKGFTYEQYFGPGTRLTVT.

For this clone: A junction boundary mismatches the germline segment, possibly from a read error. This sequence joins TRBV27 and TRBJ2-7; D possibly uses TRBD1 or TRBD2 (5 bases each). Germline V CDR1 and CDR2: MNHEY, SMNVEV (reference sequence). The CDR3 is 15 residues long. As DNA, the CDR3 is TGTGTCAGCAGTCGACGAGGGGCCCAAGCCTACGAGCAGTACTTC. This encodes CVSSRRGAQAYEQYF.

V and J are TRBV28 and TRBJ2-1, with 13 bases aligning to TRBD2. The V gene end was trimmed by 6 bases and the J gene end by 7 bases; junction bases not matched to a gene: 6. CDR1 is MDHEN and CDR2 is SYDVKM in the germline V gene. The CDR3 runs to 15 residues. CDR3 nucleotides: TGTGCCAGCAGCCTACTAGCGGGAGGGCCTAATGAGCAGTTCTTC. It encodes CASSLLAGGPNEQFF.

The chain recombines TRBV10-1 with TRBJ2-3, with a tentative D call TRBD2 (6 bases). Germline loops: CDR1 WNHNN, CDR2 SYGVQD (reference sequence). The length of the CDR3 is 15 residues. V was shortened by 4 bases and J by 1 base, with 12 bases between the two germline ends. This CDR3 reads CASSATSRRTDTQYF. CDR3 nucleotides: TGCGCCAGCAGTGCAACTAGCAGACGCACAGATACGCAGTATTTT.

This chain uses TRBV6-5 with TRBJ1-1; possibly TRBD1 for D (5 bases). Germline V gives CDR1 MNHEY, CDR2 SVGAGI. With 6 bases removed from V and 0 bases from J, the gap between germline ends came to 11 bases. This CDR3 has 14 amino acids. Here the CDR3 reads CASRGVGMNTEAFF. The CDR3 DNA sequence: TGTGCCAGCAGGGGGGTGGGGATGAACACTGAAGCTTTCTTT.

CDR3 region: CAIAGTGGHEQYF. For the CDR3, the DNA is TGTGCCATAGCCGGGACAGGGGGTCACGAGCAGTACTTC. V usage is TRBV10-3 and J usage is TRBJ2-7, with 11 bases matching TRBD1. J lost 5 bases, V lost 9 bases, and 6 bases had no gene match. The CDR3 length is 13 residues. From germline, CDR1 is ENHRY and CDR2 SYGVKD.

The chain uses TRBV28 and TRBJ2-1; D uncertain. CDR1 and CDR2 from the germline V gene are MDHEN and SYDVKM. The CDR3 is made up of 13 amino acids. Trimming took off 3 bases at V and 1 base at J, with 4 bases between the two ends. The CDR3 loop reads CASSFISYNEQFF. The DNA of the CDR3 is TGTGCCAGCAGTTTTATTTCCTACAATGAGCAGTTCTTC.

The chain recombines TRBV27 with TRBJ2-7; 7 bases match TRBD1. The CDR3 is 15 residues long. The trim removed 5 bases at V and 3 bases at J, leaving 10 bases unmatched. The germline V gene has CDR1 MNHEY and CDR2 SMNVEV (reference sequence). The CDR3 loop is CASSESTGSGYEQYF. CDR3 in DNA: TGTGCCAGCAGTGAGTCGACAGGGAGTGGCTACGAGCAGTACTTC.

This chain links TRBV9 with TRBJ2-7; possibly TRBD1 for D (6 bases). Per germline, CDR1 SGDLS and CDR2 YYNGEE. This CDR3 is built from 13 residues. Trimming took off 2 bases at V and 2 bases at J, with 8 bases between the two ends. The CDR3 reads CASSVRDTYEQYF. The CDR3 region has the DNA TGTGCCAGCAGCGTCCGGGACACCTACGAGCAGTACTTC.

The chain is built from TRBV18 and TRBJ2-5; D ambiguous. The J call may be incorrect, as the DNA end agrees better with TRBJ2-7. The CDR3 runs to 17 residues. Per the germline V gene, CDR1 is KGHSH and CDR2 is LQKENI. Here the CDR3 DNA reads TGTGCCAGCTCACCCAGCTCAGGTCGTGTGAATCTATACGAGCAGTACTTC. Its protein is CASSPSSGRVNLYEQYF.